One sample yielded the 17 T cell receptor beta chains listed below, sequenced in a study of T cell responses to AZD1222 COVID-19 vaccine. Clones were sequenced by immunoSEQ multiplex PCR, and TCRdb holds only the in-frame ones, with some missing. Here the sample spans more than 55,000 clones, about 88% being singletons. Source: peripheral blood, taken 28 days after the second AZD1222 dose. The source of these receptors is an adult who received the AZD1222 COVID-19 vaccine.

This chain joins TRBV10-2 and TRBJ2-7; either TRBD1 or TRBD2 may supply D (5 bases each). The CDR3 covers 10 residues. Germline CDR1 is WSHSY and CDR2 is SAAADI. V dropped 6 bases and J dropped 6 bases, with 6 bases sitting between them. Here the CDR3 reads CASRGVEQYF. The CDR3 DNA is TGCGCCAGCAGGGGGGTCGAGCAGTACTTC.

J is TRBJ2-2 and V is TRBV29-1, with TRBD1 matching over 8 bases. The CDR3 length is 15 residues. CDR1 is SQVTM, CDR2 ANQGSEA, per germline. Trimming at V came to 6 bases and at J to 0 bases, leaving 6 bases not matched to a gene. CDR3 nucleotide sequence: TGCAGCGTGGATGCACAGGGGGCGAACACCGGGGAGCTGTTTTTT. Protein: CSVDAQGANTGELFF.

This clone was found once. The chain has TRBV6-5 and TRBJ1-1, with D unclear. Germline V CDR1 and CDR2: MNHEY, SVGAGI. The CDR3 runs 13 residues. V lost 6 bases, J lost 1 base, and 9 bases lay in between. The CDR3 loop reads CASRVVENTEAFF. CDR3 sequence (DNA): TGTGCCAGCAGGGTGGTCGAGAACACTGAAGCTTTCTTT.

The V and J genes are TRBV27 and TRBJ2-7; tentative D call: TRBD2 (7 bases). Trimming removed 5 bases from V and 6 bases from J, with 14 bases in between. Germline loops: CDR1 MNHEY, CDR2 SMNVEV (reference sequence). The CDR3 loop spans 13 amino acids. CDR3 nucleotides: TGTGCCAGCAGTGACCGGGGGGCACGCGAGCAGTACTTC. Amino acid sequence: CASSDRGAREQYF.

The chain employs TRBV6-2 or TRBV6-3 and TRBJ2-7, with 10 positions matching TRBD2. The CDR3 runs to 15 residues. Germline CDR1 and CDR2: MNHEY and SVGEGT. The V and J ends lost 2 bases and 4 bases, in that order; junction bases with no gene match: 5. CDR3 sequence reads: CASSYTSGNFYEQYF. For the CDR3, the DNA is TGTGCCAGCAGTTACACTAGCGGGAACTTTTACGAGCAGTACTTC.

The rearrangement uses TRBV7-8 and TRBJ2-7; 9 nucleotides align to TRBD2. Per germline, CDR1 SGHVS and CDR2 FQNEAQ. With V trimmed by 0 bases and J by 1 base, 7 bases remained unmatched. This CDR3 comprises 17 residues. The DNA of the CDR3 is TGTGCCAGCAGCTTAGCCGCCAGCGGGGGGCCATCCTACGAGCAGTACTTC. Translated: CASSLAASGGPSYEQYF.

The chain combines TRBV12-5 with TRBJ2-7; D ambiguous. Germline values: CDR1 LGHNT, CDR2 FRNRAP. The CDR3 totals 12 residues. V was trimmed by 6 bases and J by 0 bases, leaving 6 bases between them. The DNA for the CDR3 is TGTGCTAGTGGAGGGCCCTCCTACGAGCAGTACTTC. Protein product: CASGGPSYEQYF.

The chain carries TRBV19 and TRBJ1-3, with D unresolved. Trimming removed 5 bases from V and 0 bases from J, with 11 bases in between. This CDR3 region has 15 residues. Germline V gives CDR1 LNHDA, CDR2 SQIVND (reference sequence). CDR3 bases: TGTGCCAGTAGTCTCGGGCAGAACTCTGGAAACACCATATATTTT. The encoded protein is CASSLGQNSGNTIYF.

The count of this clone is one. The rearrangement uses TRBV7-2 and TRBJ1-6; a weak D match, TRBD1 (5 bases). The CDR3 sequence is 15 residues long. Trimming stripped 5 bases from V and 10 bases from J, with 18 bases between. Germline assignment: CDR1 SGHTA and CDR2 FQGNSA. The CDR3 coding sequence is TGTGCCAGCAGCGCGCGTATGGAGGGGCGATCACCCCTCCACTTT. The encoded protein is CASSARMEGRSPLHF.

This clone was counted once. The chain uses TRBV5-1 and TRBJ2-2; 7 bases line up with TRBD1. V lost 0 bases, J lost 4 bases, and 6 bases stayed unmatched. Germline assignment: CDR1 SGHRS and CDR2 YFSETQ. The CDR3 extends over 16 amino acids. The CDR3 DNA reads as TGCGCCAGCAGCTTGGGACAGGGTAGTGGCACCGGGGAGCTGTTTTTT. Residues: CASSLGQGSGTGELFF.

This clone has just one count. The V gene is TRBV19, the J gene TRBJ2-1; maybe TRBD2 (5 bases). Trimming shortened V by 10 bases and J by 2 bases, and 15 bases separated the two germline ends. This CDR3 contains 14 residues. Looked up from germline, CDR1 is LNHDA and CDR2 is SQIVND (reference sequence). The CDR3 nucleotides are TGTGCCACCGCGGGTCCCCGAACCTACAATGAGCAGTTCTTC. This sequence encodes CATAGPRTYNEQFF.

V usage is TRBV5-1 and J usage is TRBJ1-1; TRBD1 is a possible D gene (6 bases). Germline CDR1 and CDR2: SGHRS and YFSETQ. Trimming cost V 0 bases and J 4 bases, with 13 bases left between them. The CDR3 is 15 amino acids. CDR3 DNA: TGCGCCAGCAGCTTGGATGGGGGGGCGATCACTGAAGCTTTCTTT. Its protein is CASSLDGGAITEAFF.

In DNA form, the CDR3 reads TGTGCTAGTGGTTTGGGCACTGGAAACACCATATATTTT. Amino acids: CASGLGTGNTIYF. The chain is built from TRBV12-5 and TRBJ1-3; D is unclear. The V and J ends lost 1 base and 2 bases respectively, with 3 bases between them. The CDR3 sequence is 13 residues long. In germline, CDR1 is LGHNT, CDR2 FRNRAP.

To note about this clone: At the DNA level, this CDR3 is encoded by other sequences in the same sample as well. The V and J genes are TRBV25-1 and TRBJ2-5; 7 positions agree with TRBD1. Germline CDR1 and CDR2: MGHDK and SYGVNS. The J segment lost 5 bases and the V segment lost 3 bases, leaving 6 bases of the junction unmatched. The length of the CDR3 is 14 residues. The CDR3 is CASSERQGVETQYF. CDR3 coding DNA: TGTGCCAGCAGTGAGCGACAGGGTGTCGAGACCCAGTACTTC.

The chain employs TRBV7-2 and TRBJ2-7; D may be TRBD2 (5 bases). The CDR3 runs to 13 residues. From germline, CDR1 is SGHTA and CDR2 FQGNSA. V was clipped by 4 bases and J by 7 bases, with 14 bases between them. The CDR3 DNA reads TGTGCCAGCAGCTCTCCGACTAAGAGGGAGCAGTACTTC. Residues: CASSSPTKREQYF.

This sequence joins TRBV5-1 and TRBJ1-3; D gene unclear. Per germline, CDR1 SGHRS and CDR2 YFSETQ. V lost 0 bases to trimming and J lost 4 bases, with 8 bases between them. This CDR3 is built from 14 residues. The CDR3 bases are TGCGCCAGCAGCTTGGGGGCGTCCGGAAACACCATATATTTT. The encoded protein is CASSLGASGNTIYF.

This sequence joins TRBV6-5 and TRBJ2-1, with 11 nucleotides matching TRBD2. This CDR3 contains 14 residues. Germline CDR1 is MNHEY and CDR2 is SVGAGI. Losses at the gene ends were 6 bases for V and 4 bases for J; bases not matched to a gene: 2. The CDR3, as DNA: TGTGCCAGCAGCCTAGCGGGGGGATACAATGAGCAGTTCTTC. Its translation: CASSLAGGYNEQFF.